The 17 T cell receptor beta chains listed next were all sequenced from one sample in a study of blood T cell repertoires in COVID-19. The protocol was immunoSEQ multiplex PCR, while the TCRdb copy is restricted to in-frame clones and leaves out a portion. The table records approximately 210,000 clones, over 80% of them present only once. The specimen sequenced was peripheral blood. The origin of the receptors is a woman aged 70-85 years with active or convalescent COVID-19.

The gene calls are TRBV10-1 and TRBJ2-2, with D perhaps matching TRBD2 (6 bases). The germline gives CDR1 WNHNN, CDR2 SYGVQD (reference sequence). This CDR3 has 17 residues. Between the trimmed V and J ends, which lost 0 bases and 0 bases, there was a span of 11 bases. CDR3: CASSESLARSNTGELFF. The CDR3 region has the DNA TGCGCCAGCAGTGAGTCCCTAGCGCGATCGAACACCGGGGAGCTGTTTTTT.

This clone was seen a few times. The genes are TRBV19 and TRBJ2-2; D gene uncertain. The CDR3 covers 15 residues. From germline, CDR1 is LNHDA and CDR2 SQIVND (reference sequence). V lost 1 base to trimming and J lost 7 bases, with 13 bases between them. DNA of the CDR3: TGTGCCAGTAGTATAGGAGGTACCTTGGGCGGGGAGCTGTTTTTT. Amino acids: CASSIGGTLGGELFF.

The genes are TRBV5-1 and TRBJ2-5; 7 nucleotides align to TRBD1. Germline CDR1 SGHRS, CDR2 YFSETQ. Trimming cost V 4 bases and J 1 base; bases outside gene matches: 10. The CDR3 is 16 amino acids. CDR3 loop: CASSDRLDRAQETQYF. The CDR3 DNA reads TGCGCCAGCAGCGATCGACTTGACAGGGCCCAAGAGACCCAGTACTTC.

The CDR3 protein is CASRDRVRSTGELFF. The DNA of the CDR3 is TGTGCCAGTAGGGACAGGGTCCGGAGTACGGGGGAGCTGTTTTTT. V usage is TRBV19 and J usage is TRBJ2-2; 8 nucleotides line up with TRBD1. In germline, CDR1 is LNHDA, CDR2 SQIVND (reference sequence). This CDR3 region has 15 residues. The junction had 11 bases not matched to a gene; V was cut back by 6 bases and J by 8 bases. The whole variable domain, filled in from reference TRBV19 and TRBJ2-2, reads DGGITQSPKYLFRKEGQNVTLSCEQNLNHDAMYWYRQDPGQGLRLIYYSQIVNDFQKGDIAEGYSVSREKKESFPLTVTSAQKNPTAFYLCASRDRVRSTGELFFGEGSRLTVL.

Comment on this clone: The sample contains more than one DNA sequence encoding this CDR3. V gene TRBV11-2 combines with J gene TRBJ2-5, with 8 bases identical to TRBD1. The CDR3 is 14 amino acids. Germline CDR1 SGHAT, CDR2 FQNNGV. With 1 base clipped from V and 4 bases from J, the junction kept 2 bases outside the gene matches. CDR3 DNA: TGTGCCAGCAGCTTAGGGCAGGGGGCAGAGACCCAGTACTTC. As protein: CASSLGQGAETQYF.

V is TRBV13 and J is TRBJ1-6, with D unresolved. V gave up 1 base and J gave up 5 bases, with 9 bases separating them. Germline V gives CDR1 PRHDT, CDR2 FYEKMQ (reference sequence). The CDR3 contains 15 residues. The CDR3 DNA reads TGTGCCAGCAGCTTAGTGGCAGACAATAATTCACCCCTCCACTTT. Translation: CASSLVADNNSPLHF.

The chain joins TRBV6-5 to TRBJ2-5, with D perhaps matching TRBD1 (6 bases). The CDR3 is 15 residues long. V lost 0 bases, J lost 2 bases, and 10 bases lay in between. Per germline, CDR1 MNHEY and CDR2 SVGAGI. CDR3 DNA sequence: TGTGCCAGCAGTTACTCGGGGGCACGGCAAGAGACCCAGTACTTC. Amino acids: CASSYSGARQETQYF.

This chain links TRBV2 with TRBJ2-2, with 9 bases matching TRBD2. The CDR3 totals 16 residues. CDR1 is SNHLY and CDR2 is FYNNEI in the germline V gene. V gave up 6 bases and J gave up 4 bases; unmatched junction bases: 9. The CDR3 DNA follows: TGTGCCAGCAGGGGGAATAGCGGGGGTGTCACCGGGGAGCTGTTTTTT. Amino acid sequence: CASRGNSGGVTGELFF.

The sample holds one count of this clone. The DNA for the CDR3 is TGTGCCAGCAGGAGTACAGGGTTGGGTAGCAATCAGCCCCAGCATTTT. This gives the protein CASRSTGLGSNQPQHF. J is TRBJ1-5 and V is TRBV6-6; D perhaps matches TRBD1 (6 bases). The CDR3 has 16 residues. Between the trimmed V and J ends, which lost 6 bases and 0 bases, there was a span of 15 bases. CDR1 and CDR2 (germline): MNHNY, SVGAGI (reference sequence).

J is TRBJ2-3 and V is TRBV7-8, with TRBD2 matching over 8 bases. CDR3 length: 11 amino acids. Germline-derived CDR1 and CDR2 are SGHVS and FQNEAQ. Unmatched junction bases numbered 6, after V lost 5 bases and J lost 14 bases. CDR3 sequence reads: CASSPGGAWYF. CDR3 in DNA: TGTGCCAGCAGCCCCGGGGGGGCCTGGTATTTT.

The J gene is TRBJ2-7, the V gene TRBV4-2; tentative D call: TRBD2 (5 bases). V gave up 1 base and J gave up 1 base, with 14 bases separating them. The CDR3 covers 16 residues. Germline V CDR1 and CDR2: LGHNA, YNFKEQ. CDR3 sequence (DNA): TGTGCCAGCAGCCAAGTTTCAGCGGATGTTTCCTACGAGCAGTACTTC. Translating gives CASSQVSADVSYEQYF.

This clone appeared a few times. The genes are TRBV7-9 and TRBJ2-7, with 10 bases lining up with TRBD2. Trimming removed 4 bases from V and 3 bases from J; junction bases left unmatched: 3. The CDR3 is made up of 14 amino acids. Germline V gene lookup returns CDR1 SEHNR and CDR2 FQNEAQ (reference sequence). The CDR3, as DNA: TGTGCCAGCAGCTCACTAGCGGGGCGCTACGAGCAGTACTTC. This gives the protein CASSSLAGRYEQYF. Based on the CDR3 plus reference TRBV7-9 and TRBJ2-7, the full variable domain is DTGVSQNPRHKITKRGQNVTFRCDPISEHNRLYWYRQTLGQGPEFLTYFQNEAQLEKSRLLSDRFSAERPKGSFSTLEIQRTEQGDSAMYLCASSSLAGRYEQYFGPGTRLTVT.

The J gene is TRBJ1-2, the V gene TRBV28, with 7 bases identical to TRBD1. J was trimmed by 4 bases and V by 8 bases; bases with no gene match: 13. Germline lookup yields CDR1 MDHEN and CDR2 SYDVKM. The CDR3 loop spans 15 amino acids. CDR3 region: CASGYPGGYFYGYTF. The CDR3 DNA reads TGTGCCAGCGGTTACCCAGGGGGTTATTTCTATGGCTACACCTTC.

As regards this clone: One junction end does not reproduce the germline sequence, and a read error may be involved. The V call is TRBV9, the J call TRBJ2-7; no firm D call. The CDR3 is 9 amino acids. Germline CDR1 SGDLS, CDR2 YYNGEE. CDR3 region: CASSASFPF. The DNA for the CDR3 is TGTGCCAGCAGCGCCTCCTTCCCCTTC.

This clone was seen a handful of times. This sequence joins TRBV6-4 and TRBJ1-1; no clear D gene. V lost 5 bases and J 4 bases, leaving 11 bases between the germline ends. The CDR3 runs to 13 residues. Germline loops: CDR1 MRHNA, CDR2 SNTAGT. The DNA of the CDR3 is TGTGCCAGCAGTTCGGGGTTCGGCACTGAAGCTTTCTTT. This encodes CASSSGFGTEAFF.

The V and J genes are TRBV6-5 and TRBJ2-5; TRBD2 is a possible D gene (5 bases). CDR1 and CDR2 (germline): MNHEY, SVGAGI. The length of the CDR3 is 15 residues. Trimming cost V 2 bases and J 1 base, with 11 bases left between them. Here the CDR3 DNA reads TGTGCCAGCAGTTACGGGCCGGGGAGCCAAGAGACCCAGTACTTC. Amino acid sequence: CASSYGPGSQETQYF.

This chain connects TRBV5-1 to TRBJ1-2; D unresolved. The CDR3 consists of 13 residues. Germline V gene sequence: CDR1 SGHRS, CDR2 YFSETQ. Trimming stripped 0 bases from V and 2 bases from J, with 5 bases between. The CDR3 sequence: CASSLGSNYGYTF. DNA for the CDR3: TGCGCCAGCAGCTTGGGTTCGAACTATGGCTACACCTTC.